This T cell receptor beta chain was sequenced in a study of CD8 T cells in ankylosing spondylitis. Each TCR beta library was made by quantitative 5'-RACE that incorporated molecular barcodes. TCRdb re-called the 5' RACE reads through MiXCR, storing one row per CDR3 protein. The sample includes under 950,000 distinct CDR3 sequences, roughly 20% seen only once; the top ten take around 20%. This clonotype showed up many times. The antigen is undetermined. Whole-study findings and limits: There was a TCR beta motif, made of several highly homologous variants, that appeared characteristic of ankylosing spondylitis blood. Reportedly, matched ankylosing spondylitis synovial fluid was significantly enriched for disease-linked clones. Certain motif variants had earlier appeared in reactive arthritis synovial fluid and blood. Disease-linked clones proved CD8+ and comparatively uncommon in peripheral blood.

V lost 6 bases, J lost 4 bases, and 19 bases lay in between. The CDR3 has 15 amino acids. Germline V gene sequence: CDR1 DFQATT, CDR2 SNEGSKA (reference sequence). The sequenced sample consisted of blood, either unsorted or a sorted T cell fraction (not recorded which). The TCR sequence derives from a male donor with ankylosing spondylitis. This chain connects TRBV20-1 to TRBJ1-5, with D perhaps matching TRBD1 (5 bases). This CDR3 is CSALRRTWDNQPQHF. The CDR3 DNA is TGCAGTGCCCTAAGGAGGACATGGGATAATCAGCCCCAGCATTTT.